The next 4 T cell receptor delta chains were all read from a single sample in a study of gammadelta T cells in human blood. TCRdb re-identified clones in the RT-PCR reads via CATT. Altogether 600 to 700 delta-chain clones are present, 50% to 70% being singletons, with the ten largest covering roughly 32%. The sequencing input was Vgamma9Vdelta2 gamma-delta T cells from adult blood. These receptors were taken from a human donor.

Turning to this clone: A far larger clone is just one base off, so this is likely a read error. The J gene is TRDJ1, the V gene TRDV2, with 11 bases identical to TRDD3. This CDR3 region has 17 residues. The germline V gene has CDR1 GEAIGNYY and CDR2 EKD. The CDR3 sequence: CACDILGDIADTDKRIF. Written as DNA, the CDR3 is TGTGCCTGTGATATACTGGGGGATATCGCGGACACCGATAAACGCATCTTT.

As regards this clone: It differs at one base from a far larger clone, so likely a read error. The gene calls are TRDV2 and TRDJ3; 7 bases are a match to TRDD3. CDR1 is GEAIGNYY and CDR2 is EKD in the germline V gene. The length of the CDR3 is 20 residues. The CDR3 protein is CACDAALGGPSSLDTRQMFF. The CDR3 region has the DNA TGTGCCTGTGACGCCGCCCTGGGGGGTCCGAGCTCCTTGGACACCCGACAGATGTTTTTC.

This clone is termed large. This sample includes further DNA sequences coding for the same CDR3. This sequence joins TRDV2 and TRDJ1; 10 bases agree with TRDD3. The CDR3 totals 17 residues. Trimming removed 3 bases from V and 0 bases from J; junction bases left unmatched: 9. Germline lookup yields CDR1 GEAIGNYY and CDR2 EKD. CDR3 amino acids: CACDPLGDKVDTDKLIF. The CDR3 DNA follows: TGTGCCTGTGACCCCCTGGGGGATAAGGTCGACACCGATAAACTCATCTTT.

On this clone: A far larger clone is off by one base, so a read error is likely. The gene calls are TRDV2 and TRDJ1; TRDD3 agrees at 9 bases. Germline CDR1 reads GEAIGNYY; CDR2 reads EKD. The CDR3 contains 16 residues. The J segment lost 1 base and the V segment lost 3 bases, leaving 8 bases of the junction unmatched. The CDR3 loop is CACDHVGDMGTDKLIF. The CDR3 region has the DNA TGTGCCTGTGACCACGTGGGGGATATGGGCACCGATAAACTCATCTTT.